This T cell receptor beta chain originates from a study of regulatory T cells in long-lasting Graves disease. Study-level points and caveats: More public clonotypes were shared by persistent patients (about 2,700) than by new patients (roughly 930).

Time point meaning: persistent/refractory GD, antithyroid drugs over 5 years with positive TRAb. TCR sequences were obtained from RNA taken from PBMCs. An endocrinology department located in Xi'an, China, was where the patients came from. Assembly of TCR beta libraries relied on iRepertoire HTBI primers together with Arm-PCR of CDR3 regions. Using its own MiXCR run on the multiplex PCR reads, TCRdb lists one record per CDR3 protein. Among hundreds of thousands of distinct CDR3 sequences listed, about 20% were seen once. Germline V gene data show CDR1 as SGHTA and CDR2 as FQGNSA. Between the trimmed V and J ends, which lost 5 bases and 10 bases, there was a span of 15 bases. This CDR3 contains 14 residues. This clonotype was detected ten times or more. Antigen specificity is unknown.

The receptor was derived from a female donor with Graves disease. The specimen was peripheral blood mononuclear cells (PBMCs), collected when the disease was refractory, from a patient treated with antithyroid drugs. This chain links TRBV7-2 with TRBJ1-6; possibly TRBD1 for D (5 bases). In DNA, the CDR3 is TGTGCCAGCAGCCAGCGGGGGGATCGATCACCCCTCCACTTT. Its translation: CASSQRGDRSPLHF.